Listed here is a single T cell receptor (beta chain). This clonotype was seen at least ten times. Its antigen target is currently unknown. Base qualities are not at hand, and no much larger clone is one base apart. The data are from a study of T-cell reconstitution after alpha-beta-depleted transplantation in children (dated by TCRdb to about 2016). The study in broad terms: Using TCR repertoire profiling, the study followed T-cell immune reconstitution in a quantitative way in children after TCRalphabeta/CD19-depleted allogeneic hematopoietic cell transplantation. Beyond this particular receptor, the publication reports: The high TCRbeta diversity at day 60 in some patients was ascribed to recipient T cells and intrathymic progenitors that had survived conditioning. The frequencies of hyperexpanded clones fell over the following months, and after one year, T-cell counts and TCRbeta diversity were mostly attributed to newly produced T cells. About two months after transplant, the apparently early recovery of alphabetaT-cell counts reportedly depended on just several hundred clones that had expanded rapidly and came from non-depleted graft cells.

Per the germline V gene, LGHNA is the CDR1 and YSLEER is the CDR2. The CDR3 goes from the cysteine to the phenylalanine over 13 residues. Only the CDR3 region is kept as DNA, spanning 39 bases read in frame from base 1. A distance of 18 bases separates the germline ends of V and J, which lose 8 bases and 10 bases respectively. What this sample's treatment or condition label stands for: allogeneic hematopoietic cell transplantation with graft depleted of TCRalphabeta T cells and CD19 B cells. The children who served as transplant recipients had been given grafts of TCRalphabeta/CD19-depleted allogeneic hematopoietic cells. Library construction relied on PCR. The sample was run on an Illumina HiSeq 2500. To normalize quantification of the TCRbeta repertoire, the TCR libraries were built with molecular barcoding that relied on unique molecular identifiers. The public reads were reprocessed in TCRdb via fastp at Q25 and MiXCR, keeping in-frame beta chains. Identical CDR3 proteins give one entry, which carries the most common genes and DNA. This sample has roughly 100,000 distinct CDR3 sequences in its table, and 6% to 9% of those were observed once. The top ten clones comprise around 17% of the sample.

The rearranged segments are TRBV4-3 and TRBJ2-1, with the D segment possibly TRBD1 or TRBD2, each aligning over 6 bases. The material was PBMCs, obtained before TCRalphabeta/CD19-depleted stem cell transplant. The sequence came from a boy between 2 and 10 years old with acute lymphoblastic leukemia, due to receive a stem cell transplant. The encoded CDR3 is CASGGRDQKEQFF. The nucleotide sequence reads as follows: TGCGCCAGCGGGGGGCGGGACCAAAAGGAGCAGTTCTTC.